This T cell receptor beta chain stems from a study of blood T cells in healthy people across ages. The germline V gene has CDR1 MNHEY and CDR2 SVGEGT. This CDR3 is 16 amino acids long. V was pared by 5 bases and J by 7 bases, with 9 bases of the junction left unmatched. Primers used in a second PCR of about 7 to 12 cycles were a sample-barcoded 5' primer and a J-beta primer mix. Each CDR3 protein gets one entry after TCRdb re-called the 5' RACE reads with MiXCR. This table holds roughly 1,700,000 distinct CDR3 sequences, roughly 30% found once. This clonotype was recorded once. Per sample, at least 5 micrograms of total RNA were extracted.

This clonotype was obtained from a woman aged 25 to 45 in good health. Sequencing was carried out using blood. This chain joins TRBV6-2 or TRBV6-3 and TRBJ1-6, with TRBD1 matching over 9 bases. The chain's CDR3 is CASSTQTGGRNSPLHF. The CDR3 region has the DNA TGTGCCAGCAGTACCCAAACAGGGGGCAGAAATTCACCCCTCCACTTT.